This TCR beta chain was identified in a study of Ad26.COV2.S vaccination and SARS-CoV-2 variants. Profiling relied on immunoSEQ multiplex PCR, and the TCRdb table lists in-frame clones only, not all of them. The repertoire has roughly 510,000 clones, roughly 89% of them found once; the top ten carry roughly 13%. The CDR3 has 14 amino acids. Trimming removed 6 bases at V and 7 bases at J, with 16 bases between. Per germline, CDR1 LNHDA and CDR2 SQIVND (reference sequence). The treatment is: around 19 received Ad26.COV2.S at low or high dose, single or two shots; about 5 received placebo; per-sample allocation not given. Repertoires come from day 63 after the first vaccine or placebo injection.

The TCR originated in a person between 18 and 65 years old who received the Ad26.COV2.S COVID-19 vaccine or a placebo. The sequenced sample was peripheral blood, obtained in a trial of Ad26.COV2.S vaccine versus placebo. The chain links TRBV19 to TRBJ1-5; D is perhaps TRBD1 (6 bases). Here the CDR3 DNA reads TGTGCCAGTAGAACACAGGGACTGGACCAGCCCCAGCATTTT. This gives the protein CASRTQGLDQPQHF.